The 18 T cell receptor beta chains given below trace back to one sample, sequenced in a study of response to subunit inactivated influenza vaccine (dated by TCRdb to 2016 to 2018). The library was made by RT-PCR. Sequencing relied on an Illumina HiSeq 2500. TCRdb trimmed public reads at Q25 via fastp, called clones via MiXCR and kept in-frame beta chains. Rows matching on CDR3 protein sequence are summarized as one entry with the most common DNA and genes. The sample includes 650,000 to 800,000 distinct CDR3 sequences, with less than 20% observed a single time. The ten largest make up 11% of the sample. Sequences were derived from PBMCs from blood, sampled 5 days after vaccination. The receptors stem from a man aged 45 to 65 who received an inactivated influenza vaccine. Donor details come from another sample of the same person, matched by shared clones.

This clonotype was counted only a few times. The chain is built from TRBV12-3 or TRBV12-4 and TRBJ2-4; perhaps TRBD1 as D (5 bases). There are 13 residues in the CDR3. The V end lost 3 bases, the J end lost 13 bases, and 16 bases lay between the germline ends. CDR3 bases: TGTGCCAGCAGTTTGACTCCAAGACAGAAACAGTACTTC. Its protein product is CASSLTPRQKQYF.

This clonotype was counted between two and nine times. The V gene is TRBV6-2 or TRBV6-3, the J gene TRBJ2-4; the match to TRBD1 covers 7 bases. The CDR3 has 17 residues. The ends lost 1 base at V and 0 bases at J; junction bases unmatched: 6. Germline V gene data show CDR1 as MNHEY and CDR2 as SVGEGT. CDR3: CASSYYGTALAKNIQYF. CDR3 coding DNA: TGTGCCAGCAGTTACTACGGGACAGCGCTAGCCAAAAACATTCAGTACTTC.

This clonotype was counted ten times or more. The CDR3 region is CSVRGYEQYF. As DNA, the CDR3 is TGCAGTGTACGCGGTTACGAGCAGTACTTC. This chain uses TRBV20-1 with TRBJ2-7; D remains ambiguous. The germline CDR1 and CDR2 sequences are DFQATT and SNEGSKA (reference sequence). Trimming cost V 7 bases and J 4 bases, with 8 bases left between them. The length of the CDR3 is 10 residues.

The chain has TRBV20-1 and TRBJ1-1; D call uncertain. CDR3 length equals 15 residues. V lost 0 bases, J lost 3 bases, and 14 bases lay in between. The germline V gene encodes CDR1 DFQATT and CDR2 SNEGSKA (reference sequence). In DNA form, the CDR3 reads TGCAGTGCTAGAGATGTGAGGAATGGGGACACTGAAGCTTTCTTT. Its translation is CSARDVRNGDTEAFF.

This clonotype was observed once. CDR3 in amino acids: CASSLTSGRAIDEQYF. Here the CDR3 DNA reads TGTGCCAGCAGCTTGACTAGCGGGAGGGCCATCGACGAGCAGTACTTC. This chain uses TRBV7-9 with TRBJ2-7; TRBD2 matches 14 bases. CDR3 length: 16 amino acids. CDR1 and CDR2 from the germline V gene are SEHNR and FQNEAQ (reference sequence). The V gene end was trimmed by 3 bases and the J gene end by 5 bases; junction bases not matched to a gene: 6.

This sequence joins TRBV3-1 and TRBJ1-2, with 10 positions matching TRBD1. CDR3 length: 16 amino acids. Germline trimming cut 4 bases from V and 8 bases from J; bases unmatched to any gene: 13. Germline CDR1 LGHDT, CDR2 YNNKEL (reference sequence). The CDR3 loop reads CASSPRDRGSQRGYTF. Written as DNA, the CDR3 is TGTGCCAGCAGCCCCCGGGACAGGGGCTCGCAGCGGGGCTACACCTTC.

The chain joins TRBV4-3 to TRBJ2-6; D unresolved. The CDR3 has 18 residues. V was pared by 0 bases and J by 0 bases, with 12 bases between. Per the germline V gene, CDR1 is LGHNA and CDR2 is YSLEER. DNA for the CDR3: TGCGCCAGCAGCCAAGATTCTAGGACGGCCTCTGGGGCCAACGTCCTGACTTTC. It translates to CASSQDSRTASGANVLTF.

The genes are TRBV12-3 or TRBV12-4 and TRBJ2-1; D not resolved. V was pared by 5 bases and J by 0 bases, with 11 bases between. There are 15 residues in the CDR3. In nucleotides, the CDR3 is TGTGCCAGCAGTACCCGCCTAAGCTCCTACAATGAGCAGTTCTTC. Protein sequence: CASSTRLSSYNEQFF.

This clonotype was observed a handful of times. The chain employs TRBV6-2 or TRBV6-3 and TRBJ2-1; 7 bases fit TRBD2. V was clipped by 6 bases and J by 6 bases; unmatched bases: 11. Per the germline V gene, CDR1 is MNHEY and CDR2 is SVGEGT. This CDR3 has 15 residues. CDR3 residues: CASSLAGVRINEQFF. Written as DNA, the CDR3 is TGTGCCAGCAGCCTGGCGGGGGTGAGGATCAATGAGCAGTTCTTC.

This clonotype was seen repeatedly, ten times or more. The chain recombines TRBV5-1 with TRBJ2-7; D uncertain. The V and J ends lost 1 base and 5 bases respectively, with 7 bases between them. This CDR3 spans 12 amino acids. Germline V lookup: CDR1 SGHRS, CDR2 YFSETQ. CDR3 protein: CASSLLPNEQYF. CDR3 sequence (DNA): TGCGCCAGCAGCTTGCTACCGAACGAGCAGTACTTC.

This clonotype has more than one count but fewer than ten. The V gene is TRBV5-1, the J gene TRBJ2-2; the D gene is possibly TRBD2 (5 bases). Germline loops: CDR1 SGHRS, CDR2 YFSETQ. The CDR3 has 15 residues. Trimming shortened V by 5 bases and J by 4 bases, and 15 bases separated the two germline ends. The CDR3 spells CASRTAEVTTGELFF. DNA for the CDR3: TGCGCCAGCAGAACAGCGGAGGTGACCACCGGGGAGCTGTTTTTT.

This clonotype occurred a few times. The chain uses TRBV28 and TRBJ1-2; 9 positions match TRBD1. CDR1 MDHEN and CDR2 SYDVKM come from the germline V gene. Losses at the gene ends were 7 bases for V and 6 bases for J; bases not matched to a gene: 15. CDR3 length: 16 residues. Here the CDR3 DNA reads TGTGCCAGCACCCTAGGAGGGGCCGGGACAGGGAATGGCTACACCTTC. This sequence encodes CASTLGGAGTGNGYTF.

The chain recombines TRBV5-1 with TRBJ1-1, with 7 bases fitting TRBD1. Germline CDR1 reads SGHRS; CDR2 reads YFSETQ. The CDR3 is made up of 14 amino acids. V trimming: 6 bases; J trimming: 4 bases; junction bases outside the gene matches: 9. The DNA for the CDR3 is TGCGCCAGCACCACAGGGGTGGCCGGCACTGAAGCTTTCTTT. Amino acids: CASTTGVAGTEAFF.

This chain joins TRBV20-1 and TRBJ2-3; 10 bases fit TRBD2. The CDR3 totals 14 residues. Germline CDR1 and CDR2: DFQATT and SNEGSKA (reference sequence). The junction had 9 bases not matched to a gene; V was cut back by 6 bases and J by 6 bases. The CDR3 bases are TGCAGTGCCTCTAGCGGGAGCCGGTCGGATACGCAGTATTTT. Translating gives CSASSGSRSDTQYF.

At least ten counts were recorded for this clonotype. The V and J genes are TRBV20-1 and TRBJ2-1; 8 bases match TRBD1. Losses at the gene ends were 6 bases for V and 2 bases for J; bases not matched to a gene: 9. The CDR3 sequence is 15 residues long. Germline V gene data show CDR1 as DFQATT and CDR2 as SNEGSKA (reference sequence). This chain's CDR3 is CSATRTGRTYNEQFF. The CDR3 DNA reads TGCAGTGCCACCCGGACAGGGAGGACCTACAATGAGCAGTTCTTC.

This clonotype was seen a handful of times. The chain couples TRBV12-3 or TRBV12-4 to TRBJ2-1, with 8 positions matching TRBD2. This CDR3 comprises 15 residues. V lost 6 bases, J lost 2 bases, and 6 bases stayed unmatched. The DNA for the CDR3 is TGTGCCAGCAGAAACAGCGGGGGCCCCTACAATGAGCAGTTCTTC. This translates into CASRNSGGPYNEQFF.

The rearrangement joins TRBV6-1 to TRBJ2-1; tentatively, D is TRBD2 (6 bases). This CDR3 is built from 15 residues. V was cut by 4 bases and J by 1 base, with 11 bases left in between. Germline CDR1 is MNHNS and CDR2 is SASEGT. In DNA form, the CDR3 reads TGTGCCAGCAGTGTGAACCTAGCGTCCTACAATGAGCAGTTCTTC. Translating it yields CASSVNLASYNEQFF.

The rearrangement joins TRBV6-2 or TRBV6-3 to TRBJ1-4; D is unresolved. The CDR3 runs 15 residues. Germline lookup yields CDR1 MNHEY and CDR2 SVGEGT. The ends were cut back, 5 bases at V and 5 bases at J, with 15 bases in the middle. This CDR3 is CASSRHQDGNEKLFF. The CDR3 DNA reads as TGTGCCAGCAGTCGCCACCAGGACGGGAATGAAAAACTGTTTTTT.